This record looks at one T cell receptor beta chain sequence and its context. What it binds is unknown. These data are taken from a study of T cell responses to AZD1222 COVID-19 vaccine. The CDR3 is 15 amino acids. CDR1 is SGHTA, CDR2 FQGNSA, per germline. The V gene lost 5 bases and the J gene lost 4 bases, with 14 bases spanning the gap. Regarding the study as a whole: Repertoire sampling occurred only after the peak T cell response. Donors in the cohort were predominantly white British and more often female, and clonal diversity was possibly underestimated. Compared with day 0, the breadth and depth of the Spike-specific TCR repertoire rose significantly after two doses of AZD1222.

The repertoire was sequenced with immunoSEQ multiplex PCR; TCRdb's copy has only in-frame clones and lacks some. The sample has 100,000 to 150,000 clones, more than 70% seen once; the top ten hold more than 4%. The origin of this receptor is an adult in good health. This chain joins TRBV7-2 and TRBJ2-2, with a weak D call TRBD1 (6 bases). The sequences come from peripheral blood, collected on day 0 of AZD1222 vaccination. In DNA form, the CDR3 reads TGTGCCAGCAGCCAGACAGGAGAGGGCACCGGGGAGCTGTTTTTT. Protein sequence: CASSQTGEGTGELFF.